Sequencing of this T cell receptor beta chain was carried out in a study of cytomegalovirus exposure and HLA in healthy donors. CDR3 size: 14 residues. Germline V gene lookup returns CDR1 GTSNPN and CDR2 SVGIG (reference sequence). V gave up 7 bases and J gave up 9 bases, with 24 bases separating them. The PCR used 60 Vbeta and 13 Jbeta primers. TCRdb keeps only in-frame clones here, not all; method: immunoSEQ multiplex PCR. The repertoire holds roughly 82,000 clones, with 55% to 85% as singletons. The sequenced sample consisted of PBMCs. The chain links TRBV30 to TRBJ1-2; possible D gene TRBD1, 5 bases. This TCR derives from a woman in her thirties or forties in good health and CMV-seropositive. The CDR3 loop is CAFGARGVIRSYTF. The CDR3 DNA reads as TGTGCCTTTGGGGCGCGCGGAGTAATCAGAAGCTACACCTTC.